This T cell receptor beta chain was documented in a study of CD8 T cells in Susac syndrome. Background on the study: Among the Susac syndrome patients sequenced, 5 or 6 had active disease and roughly eight were in remission. At blood draw, Susac syndrome patients were therapy-naive, on corticosteroids, or on intravenous immunoglobulin alone.

This clonotype was detected a few times. Negative isolation was used for CD8+ and CD4+ T cells and FACS enrichment for TEMRA cells. The CDR3 consists of 15 residues. The trim removed 3 bases at V and 9 bases at J, leaving 6 bases unmatched. In germline, CDR1 is PRHDT, CDR2 FYEKMQ (reference sequence). The authors reverse transcribed roughly 0.5 to 1 ug RNA with random hexamers. TCR beta CDR3 was amplified by immunoSEQ covering 54 Vbeta and 13 Jbeta. TCRdb processed the immunoSEQ multiplex PCR reads anew with MiXCR; each CDR3 protein has one entry. The sample contains about 150,000 distinct CDR3 sequences, roughly 94% of which appear only once.

The sequenced sample was CD8+ T cells from PBMCs. The source is a human donor with Susac syndrome. The chain has TRBV13 and TRBJ2-1, with 12 bases that match TRBD2. The CDR3 DNA reads TGTGCCAGCAGCTTGGGACTAGCGGGTGTCGGTGAGCAGTTCTTC. It encodes CASSLGLAGVGEQFF.